The T cell receptor (beta chain) under discussion was sequenced for a study of blood T cell repertoires in COVID-19. Study as a whole: Sources were T cells, B-cell-depleted T cells, or PBMCs; the material itself was cDNA or gDNA.

CDR3 size: 15 residues. Germline V gene data show CDR1 as SGHTA and CDR2 as FQGNSA. V was cut by 2 bases and J by 1 base, with 9 bases left in between. Repertoires were generated with immunoSEQ multiplex PCR, while TCRdb's copy carries only in-frame clones and drops some. The sample lists hundreds of thousands of clones; around 83% were seen once. This TCR came from a woman between 50 and 59 years old with acute or convalescent COVID-19. The chain joins TRBV7-2 to TRBJ1-3; possibly TRBD1 for D (5 bases). The sample taken for sequencing was peripheral blood. CDR3 amino acids: CASSLYGGSGNTIYF. CDR3 DNA sequence: TGTGCCAGCAGCTTATATGGGGGGTCTGGAAACACCATATATTTT. Filled out from reference TRBV7-2 and TRBJ1-3, the complete variable domain reads GAGVSQSPSNKVTEKGKDVELRCDPISGHTALYWYRQSLGQGLEFLIYFQGNSAPDKSGLPSDRFSAERTGGSVSTLTIQRTQQEDSAVYLCASSLYGGSGNTIYFGEGSWLTVV.